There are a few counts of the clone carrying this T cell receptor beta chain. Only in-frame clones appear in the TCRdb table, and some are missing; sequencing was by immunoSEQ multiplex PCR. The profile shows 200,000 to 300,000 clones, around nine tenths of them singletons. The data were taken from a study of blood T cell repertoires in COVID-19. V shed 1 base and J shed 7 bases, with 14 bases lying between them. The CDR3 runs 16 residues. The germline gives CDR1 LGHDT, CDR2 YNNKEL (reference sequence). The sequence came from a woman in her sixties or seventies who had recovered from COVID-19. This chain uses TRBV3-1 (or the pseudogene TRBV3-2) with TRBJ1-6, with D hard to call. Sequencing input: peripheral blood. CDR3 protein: CASSQAPTRENSPLHF. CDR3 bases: TGTGCCAGCAGCCAAGCCCCCACACGGGAAAATTCACCCCTCCACTTT.